Following are 17 T cell receptor beta chains from one sample sequenced in a study of cytomegalovirus exposure and HLA in healthy donors. TCRdb's table, derived via immunoSEQ multiplex PCR, lists solely in-frame clones and lacks some. Of about 88,000 clones detected, approximately 96% appear once; the ten largest clones hold 0.78%. The sample comprised PBMCs. These TCRs come from a young man in good health and CMV-seronegative.

This chain uses TRBV28 with TRBJ2-7; 10 bases map to TRBD1. The CDR3 is 14 residues long. The V gene's germline CDR1 is MDHEN and CDR2 SYDVKM. V dropped 4 bases and J dropped 4; count of bases not matched to a gene: 4. In DNA, the CDR3 is TGTGCCAGCAGTTCGGGACAGGGGCAATACGAGCAGTACTTC. Its translation is CASSSGQGQYEQYF.

The chain recombines TRBV21-1 with TRBJ1-2. TRBV21-1 is given as a pseudogene. CDR3 length: 15 amino acids. As DNA, the CDR3 is TGTGCCAGCAGCAAACGCCCAGGGAGGGAGTATGGCTACACCTTC. Translating gives CASSKRPGREYGYTF.

This chain connects TRBV15 to TRBJ1-5; the D gene is possibly TRBD1 (5 bases). V shed 4 bases and J shed 3 bases, with 16 bases lying between them. Germline V gene sequence: CDR1 LNHNV, CDR2 YYDKDF (reference sequence). This CDR3 region has 16 residues. The CDR3 is CATSNQFTGLNQPQHF. CDR3 bases: TGTGCCACCAGCAACCAATTCACGGGACTCAATCAGCCCCAGCATTTT.

The V gene is TRBV19, the J gene TRBJ2-1; D is perhaps TRBD2 (5 bases). The length of the CDR3 is 14 residues. With 1 base removed from V and 7 bases from J, the gap between germline ends came to 11 bases. Looked up from germline, CDR1 is LNHDA and CDR2 is SQIVND (reference sequence). CDR3 protein: CASSIGGLGNEQFF. Here the CDR3 DNA reads TGTGCCAGTAGTATAGGAGGGTTGGGGAATGAGCAGTTCTTC.

The chain links TRBV27 to TRBJ2-1; tentatively, D is TRBD1 (6 bases). The ends were cut back, 5 bases at V and 1 base at J, with 12 bases in the middle. CDR1 and CDR2 from the germline V gene are MNHEY and SMNVEV (reference sequence). The CDR3 sequence is 15 residues long. The CDR3: CASSARDNSYNEQFF. CDR3 in DNA: TGTGCCAGCAGTGCAAGGGACAATTCCTACAATGAGCAGTTCTTC.

The chain links TRBV7-8 to TRBJ2-2, with D uncertain. V was cut by 3 bases and J by 8 bases, with 7 bases left in between. Germline CDR1 SGHVS, CDR2 FQNEAQ. The CDR3 sequence is 12 residues long. This CDR3 is CASSFPLGELFF. The DNA of the CDR3 is TGTGCCAGCAGCTTCCCCCTGGGGGAGCTGTTTTTT.

The sample holds one count of this clone. The rearrangement uses TRBV7-2 and TRBJ2-1, with a tentative D call TRBD1 (6 bases). The germline CDR1 and CDR2 sequences are SGHTA and FQGNSA. The CDR3 covers 15 residues. The V end was cut by 4 bases, the J end by 0 bases, with 10 bases between. The CDR3 here is CASSSRGSSYNEQFF. The CDR3 nucleotides are TGTGCCAGCAGCTCCAGGGGCAGCTCCTACAATGAGCAGTTCTTC.

This chain links TRBV18 with TRBJ2-3; weak D call: TRBD1 (6 bases). V was cut by 5 bases and J by 1 base, with 16 bases left in between. The CDR3 length is 16 residues. Germline loops: CDR1 KGHSH, CDR2 LQKENI. The CDR3 reads CASSSDTRTGTDTQYF. As DNA, the CDR3 is TGTGCCAGCTCATCAGACACACGGACAGGCACAGATACGCAGTATTTT.

The J gene is TRBJ1-3, the V gene TRBV28, with 8 bases matching TRBD1. This CDR3 is 14 amino acids long. The ends lost 3 bases at V and 8 bases at J; junction bases unmatched: 6. Germline values: CDR1 MDHEN, CDR2 SYDVKM. The CDR3 nucleotides are TGTGCCAGCAGTTTTACAGGGGGGGTGTACACCATATATTTT. Translated: CASSFTGGVYTIYF.

V usage is TRBV6-1 and J usage is TRBJ1-1; 7 bases agree with TRBD1. Germline values: CDR1 MNHNS, CDR2 SASEGT. CDR3 length equals 15 residues. The V and J ends lost 4 bases and 1 base, in that order; junction bases with no gene match: 6. DNA for the CDR3: TGTGCCAGCAGTGTTGAGGGGGCGGGGAACACTGAAGCTTTCTTT. As protein: CASSVEGAGNTEAFF.

The chain couples TRBV29-1 to TRBJ2-3, with D unresolved. Germline CDR1 SQVTM, CDR2 ANQGSEA. The V and J ends lost 4 bases and 2 bases respectively, with 7 bases between them. The CDR3 is made up of 12 amino acids. The chain's CDR3 is CSVVELTDTQYF. CDR3 nucleotides: TGCAGCGTTGTTGAGCTCACAGATACGCAGTATTTT.

In this sample, this clone turned up once. The chain carries TRBV30 and TRBJ1-3; D gene unclear. There are 16 residues in the CDR3. Germline V gene data show CDR1 as GTSNPN and CDR2 as SVGIG (reference sequence). Between the trimmed V and J ends, which lost 5 bases and 4 bases, there was a span of 21 bases. DNA of the CDR3: TGTGCCTGGGGCTTTAGGCGCGCCAATAGCGGAAACACCATATATTTT. Translating it yields CAWGFRRANSGNTIYF. The variable domain in full, completed from reference TRBV30 and TRBJ1-3, reads SQTIHQWPATLVQPVGSPLSLECTVEGTSNPNLYWYRQAAGRGLQLLFYSVGIGQISSEVPQNLSASRPQDRQFILSSKKLLLSDSGFYLCAWGFRRANSGNTIYFGEGSWLTVV.

The rearrangement uses TRBV6-4 and TRBJ2-3, with TRBD1 identical over 10 bases. Germline values: CDR1 MRHNA, CDR2 SNTAGT. V shed 6 bases, J shed 3 bases, and the junction held 9 bases outside the gene matches. CDR3 length equals 16 residues. CDR3 nucleotides: TGTGCCAGCAGCGTTACGGACAGGGGGGGGACAGATACGCAGTATTTT. Protein sequence: CASSVTDRGGTDTQYF.

This chain connects TRBV9 to TRBJ2-3; 8 bases are shared with TRBD1. The V segment lost 4 bases and the J segment 1 base; nucleotides outside the gene matches: 8. The CDR3 has 16 amino acids. CDR1 and CDR2 (germline): SGDLS, YYNGEE. CDR3 protein: CASSTTSGGGTDTQYF. The CDR3 region has the DNA TGTGCCAGCAGCACCACCTCAGGGGGCGGCACAGATACGCAGTATTTT.

This clone was picked up one time. The J gene is TRBJ2-7, the V gene TRBV27; 13 bases match TRBD2. This CDR3 is 15 amino acids long. CDR1 is MNHEY and CDR2 is SMNVEV in the germline V gene (reference sequence). The V and J ends lost 4 bases and 6 bases, in that order; junction bases with no gene match: 6. The CDR3 protein is CASSYGLAGAREQYF. CDR3 DNA: TGTGCCAGCAGTTACGGACTAGCGGGAGCCCGCGAGCAGTACTTC.

This sequence joins TRBV7-2 and TRBJ1-2, with D possibly TRBD1 on 6 matching bases. Trimming cost V 5 bases and J 11 bases, with 15 bases left between them. Germline CDR1 and CDR2: SGHTA and FQGNSA. The CDR3 covers 12 residues. The CDR3 coding sequence is TGTGCCAGCAGCAGCACAGGGAGAAGATACACCTTC. It yields the protein CASSSTGRRYTF.

The chain uses TRBV5-6 and TRBJ2-7; 8 bases align to TRBD2. Losses at the gene ends were 3 bases for V and 3 bases for J; bases not matched to a gene: 8. The CDR3 consists of 15 residues. Per germline, CDR1 SGHDT and CDR2 YYEEEE. In DNA, the CDR3 is TGTGCCAGCAGCTATCGGGCGGGGGGTTTCTACGAGCAGTACGTC. This sequence encodes CASSYRAGGFYEQYV.